The 31 T cell receptor beta chains below all came from one sample that was sequenced in a study of T cell responses to AZD1222 COVID-19 vaccine (dated by TCRdb to about 2021). Library preparation employed the immunoSEQ multiplex PCR assay. Drawn from immuneACCESS, this table holds only the in-frame rearrangements with V and J called that TCRdb kept. Clones are partly lost; checked studies trace under half to an unresolved V gene and leave the rest unexplained. Across this sample there are approximately 140,000 clones, with roughly 90% seen only once. The ten largest clonotypes hold approximately 3.4% of the sample. The time point tag for this specimen amounts to: baseline before first vaccination. Sequencing used peripheral blood, obtained on day 0 of AZD1222 vaccination. The source is an adult in good health.

This chain connects TRBV19 to TRBJ1-4; the match to TRBD1 covers 8 bases. J was trimmed by 7 bases and V by 8 bases; bases with no gene match: 9. The CDR3 contains 14 residues. Germline V lookup: CDR1 LNHDA, CDR2 SQIVND (reference sequence). In DNA form, the CDR3 reads TGTGCCAGTTCAGGACAGGGTCAGGGTGAAAAACTGTTTTTT. This gives the protein CASSGQGQGEKLFF.

Comment on this clone: One end of the junction is discordant with germline, which a read error may explain. V and J are TRBV12-3 or TRBV12-4 and TRBJ2-5, with a possible D match to TRBD2 (5 bases). The CDR3 extends over 12 amino acids. The CDR3 loop reads CASSPTMGGRDF. The CDR3 DNA sequence: TGTGCCAGCAGTCCCACAATGGGCGGGCGGGACTTC.

The chain is built from TRBV7-6 and TRBJ2-5, with 9 bases aligning to TRBD1. This CDR3 is built from 15 residues. The junction had 6 bases not matched to a gene; V was cut back by 5 bases and J by 2 bases. The V gene's germline CDR1 is SGHVS and CDR2 FNYEAQ. CDR3 amino acids: CASSINRGRQETQYF. The CDR3 DNA is TGTGCCAGCAGCATCAACAGGGGGCGGCAAGAGACCCAGTACTTC.

V gene TRBV4-3 combines with J gene TRBJ1-3; D might be TRBD1 (5 bases). Germline V gene data show CDR1 as LGHNA and CDR2 as YSLEER. Trimming pared 3 bases from V and 0 bases from J, leaving 18 bases between. The CDR3 is 18 residues long. The DNA for the CDR3 is TGCGCCAGCAGCCACCTGGGGGAGGGACGGCCCTCTGGAAACACCATATATTTT. It specifies CASSHLGEGRPSGNTIYF.

This CDR3 reads CASSPAQGRGTQYF. The CDR3 bases are TGCGCCAGCAGCCCCGCCCAGGGGAGAGGGACCCAGTACTTC. This chain links TRBV5-1 with TRBJ2-5; possibly TRBD1 for D (6 bases). Trimming left V 4 bases short and J 7 bases short, with 17 bases between. From germline, CDR1 is SGHRS and CDR2 YFSETQ. The CDR3 runs 14 residues.

The genes are TRBV30 and TRBJ1-2; TRBD1 matches 8 bases. This CDR3 region has 13 residues. Germline trimming cut 4 bases from V and 4 bases from J; bases unmatched to any gene: 5. Germline assignment: CDR1 GTSNPN and CDR2 SVGIG (reference sequence). The CDR3 spells CAWTPDRGYGYTF. The CDR3 bases are TGTGCCTGGACACCCGACAGGGGCTATGGCTACACCTTC.

J is TRBJ2-3 and V is TRBV6-5; TRBD1 matches 7 bases. Germline loops: CDR1 MNHEY, CDR2 SVGAGI. This CDR3 is built from 15 residues. Unmatched junction bases numbered 10, after V lost 5 bases and J lost 5 bases. The CDR3 region has the DNA TGTGCCAGCAGTCAAAAGGGACAGCCCGGAGATACGCAGTATTTT. Protein product: CASSQKGQPGDTQYF.

The rearrangement links TRBV30 to TRBJ1-6; 9 bases align to TRBD1. From germline, CDR1 is GTSNPN and CDR2 SVGIG (reference sequence). This CDR3 is 15 amino acids long. V was clipped by 0 bases and J by 10 bases; unmatched bases: 7. DNA of the CDR3: TGTGCCTGGAGTGTACACGGGACAGGGTACTCACCCCTCCACTTT. Translating gives CAWSVHGTGYSPLHF.

The table lists this clone with a count of one. The J gene is TRBJ2-7, the V gene TRBV5-1, with 8 bases that match TRBD1. Germline loops: CDR1 SGHRS, CDR2 YFSETQ. The junction had 7 bases not matched to a gene; V was cut back by 5 bases and J by 3 bases. This CDR3 contains 14 residues. As DNA, the CDR3 is TGCGCCAGCAGTTACGGACAGGGAGGCTACGAGCAGTACTTC. Amino acid sequence: CASSYGQGGYEQYF. The entire variable domain, with the rest obtained from reference TRBV5-1 and TRBJ2-7, is as follows: KAGVTQTPRYLIKTRGQQVTLSCSPISGHRSVSWYQQTPGQGLQFLFEYFSETQRNKGNFPGRFSGRQFSNSRSEMNVSTLELGDSALYLCASSYGQGGYEQYFGPGTRLTVT.

A single count supports this clone. This chain links TRBV7-9 with TRBJ2-7; D is unclear. Looked up from germline, CDR1 is SEHNR and CDR2 is FQNEAQ (reference sequence). Trimming took 3 bases from V and 3 from J, leaving 12 bases between them. CDR3 length equals 14 residues. The CDR3 nucleotides are TGTGCCAGCAGCTTTATGGACGGATACTACGAGCAGTACTTC. It encodes CASSFMDGYYEQYF.

The CDR3 DNA sequence: TGTGCCAGTAGTATGGTAGCGAACACTGAAGCTTTCTTT. The encoded protein is CASSMVANTEAFF. The chain recombines TRBV19 with TRBJ1-1; D call uncertain. CDR1 and CDR2 from the germline V gene are LNHDA and SQIVND (reference sequence). V was shortened by 3 bases and J by 1 base, with 6 bases between the two germline ends. The CDR3 has 13 residues.

The CDR3 loop reads CASSATGPGELFF. CDR3 bases: TGTGCCAGCAGTGCGACAGGGCCCGGGGAGCTGTTTTTT. The V and J genes are TRBV25-1 and TRBJ2-2; 7 nucleotides line up with TRBD1. Losses at the gene ends were 4 bases for V and 6 bases for J; bases not matched to a gene: 2. The CDR3 length is 13 residues. From germline, CDR1 is MGHDK and CDR2 SYGVNS.

In regard to this clone: This sample also contains other DNA sequences that code for the same CDR3. V and J are TRBV5-1 and TRBJ2-3; 10 bases agree with TRBD2. The CDR3 length is 15 residues. Germline CDR1 SGHRS, CDR2 YFSETQ. V shed 4 bases and J 1 base; nucleotides not matched to a gene: 3. In nucleotides, the CDR3 is TGCGCCAGCAGCCCCGGACTAGCGGGCACAGATACGCAGTATTTT. This sequence encodes CASSPGLAGTDTQYF.

This rearrangement joins TRBV24-1 to TRBJ2-5; perhaps TRBD1 as D (5 bases). The V gene lost 0 bases and the J gene lost 2 bases, with 15 bases spanning the gap. CDR1 is KGHDR, CDR2 SFDVKD, per germline. The length of the CDR3 is 17 residues. The CDR3 DNA sequence: TGTGCCACCAGTGATTTGGGCTTGAAGGACACACAAGAGACCCAGTACTTC. It codes for CATSDLGLKDTQETQYF.

The V and J genes are TRBV27 and TRBJ1-5; D not certain. The CDR3 extends over 12 amino acids. V was shortened by 7 bases and J by 9 bases, with 13 bases between the two germline ends. Germline CDR1 and CDR2: MNHEY and SMNVEV (reference sequence). CDR3 sequence (DNA): TGTGCCAGCACGACGTCTAACGGGCCCCAGCATTTT. Translating it yields CASTTSNGPQHF.

The rearrangement uses TRBV28 and TRBJ1-1; D call uncertain. This CDR3 contains 11 residues. The germline CDR1 and CDR2 sequences are MDHEN and SYDVKM. V lost 6 bases to trimming and J lost 1 base, with 3 bases between them. DNA of the CDR3: TGTGCCAGCAGCCAGAACACTGAAGCTTTCTTT. It yields the protein CASSQNTEAFF. Full variable domain (outside the CDR3, taken from reference TRBV28 and TRBJ1-1): DVKVTQSSRYLVKRTGEKVFLECVQDMDHENMFWYRQDPGLGLRLIYFSYDVKMKEKGDIPEGYSVSREKKERFSLILESASTNQTSMYLCASSQNTEAFFGQGTRLTVV.

The chain combines TRBV19 with TRBJ2-7; 9 bases fit TRBD2. V lost 0 bases and J lost 1; bases outside the gene matches: 4. Germline CDR1 is LNHDA and CDR2 is SQIVND (reference sequence). There are 16 residues in the CDR3. The CDR3 here is CASSIDLAGQSYEQYF. CDR3 coding DNA: TGTGCCAGTAGTATAGATCTAGCGGGGCAGTCCTACGAGCAGTACTTC.

This clone has a single count. The CDR3 here is CASSPQVTYEQYF. For the CDR3, the DNA is TGTGCCAGCTCACCACAGGTTACCTACGAGCAGTACTTC. The chain employs TRBV18 and TRBJ2-7; D ambiguous. Germline loops: CDR1 KGHSH, CDR2 LQKENI. The CDR3 contains 13 residues. V lost 1 base, J lost 2 bases, and 6 bases lay in between.

The CDR3 loop is CASSFGSEQYF. CDR3 DNA sequence: TGTGCCAGCAGTTTTGGCAGCGAGCAGTACTTC. V and J are TRBV27 and TRBJ2-7; no clear D gene. CDR1 is MNHEY, CDR2 SMNVEV, per germline (reference sequence). V lost 3 bases and J 6 bases, leaving 6 bases between the germline ends. CDR3 length equals 11 residues.

The rearrangement uses TRBV30 and TRBJ2-1; no clear D gene. The CDR3 runs to 11 residues. The ends were cut back, 1 base at V and 8 bases at J, with 6 bases in the middle. From germline, CDR1 is GTSNPN and CDR2 SVGIG (reference sequence). CDR3 residues: CAWSARDEQFF. In nucleotides, the CDR3 is TGTGCCTGGAGTGCTCGTGATGAGCAGTTCTTC.

V usage is TRBV30 and J usage is TRBJ2-7, with a possible D match to TRBD2 (6 bases). Trimming removed 5 bases at V and 2 bases at J, with 16 bases between. This CDR3 is 14 amino acids long. Germline-derived CDR1 and CDR2 are GTSNPN and SVGIG (reference sequence). The CDR3 is CAWDQGGVTYEQYF. The CDR3 DNA sequence: TGTGCCTGGGATCAGGGAGGTGTAACCTACGAGCAGTACTTC.

V gene TRBV25-1 combines with J gene TRBJ1-1; D is unclear. V dropped 4 bases and J dropped 3 bases, with 12 bases sitting between them. There are 14 residues in the CDR3. Looked up from germline, CDR1 is MGHDK and CDR2 is SYGVNS. Written as DNA, the CDR3 is TGTGCCAGCAGTGGACTCCAGAGATACACTGAAGCTTTCTTT. This translates into CASSGLQRYTEAFF.

The chain uses TRBV6-5 and TRBJ2-7; 8 bases map to TRBD1. Germline lookup yields CDR1 MNHEY and CDR2 SVGAGI. The CDR3 has 15 residues. With 3 bases clipped from V and 7 bases from J, the junction kept 11 bases outside the gene matches. As DNA, the CDR3 is TGTGCCAGCAGTTATCCACAGGGGGTCCCCTTTGAGCAGTACTTC. It specifies CASSYPQGVPFEQYF.

The gene calls are TRBV3-1 (or the pseudogene TRBV3-2) and TRBJ1-6; TRBD1 agrees at 9 bases. Trimming removed 7 bases from V and 8 bases from J; junction bases left unmatched: 15. CDR1 and CDR2 from the germline V gene are LGHDT and YNNKEL (reference sequence). This CDR3 comprises 17 residues. CDR3 bases: TGTGCCAGCAAACCCCCCGGACAGGGGAGGATTGATTCACCCCTCCACTTT. Translation: CASKPPGQGRIDSPLHF.

This rearrangement joins TRBV4-1 to TRBJ1-2; D remains unclear. Deletions cut 0 bases from V and 6 bases from J, with 5 bases between. Per germline, CDR1 MGHRA and CDR2 YSYEKL. The CDR3 loop spans 12 amino acids. CDR3: CASSQESDGYTF. The CDR3 DNA reads as TGCGCCAGCAGCCAAGAGAGCGATGGCTACACCTTC.

V usage is TRBV5-1 and J usage is TRBJ1-6, with 7 bases lining up with TRBD1. CDR3 length equals 15 residues. The germline V gene has CDR1 SGHRS and CDR2 YFSETQ. The V and J ends lost 4 bases and 5 bases, in that order; junction bases with no gene match: 6. The CDR3 DNA reads TGCGCCAGCAGCCCCCAGGGGACAGATAATTCACCCCTCCACTTT. Protein product: CASSPQGTDNSPLHF.

The gene calls are TRBV10-3 and TRBJ2-7; 7 positions agree with TRBD1. CDR1 and CDR2 from the germline V gene are ENHRY and SYGVKD. V dropped 2 bases and J dropped 0; count of bases not matched to a gene: 10. CDR3 size: 17 residues. The CDR3 nucleotides are TGTGCCATCAGTGAGCCCTTCGGACAGGCTAGCTCCTACGAGCAGTACTTC. As protein: CAISEPFGQASSYEQYF.

This chain links TRBV11-2 with TRBJ2-1; 11 bases align to TRBD2. The CDR3 covers 15 residues. In germline, CDR1 is SGHAT, CDR2 FQNNGV. V shed 4 bases and J 4 bases; nucleotides not matched to a gene: 3. CDR3 bases: TGTGCCAGCAGCTCTCTAGCGGGAGGATACAATGAGCAGTTCTTC. Amino acid sequence: CASSSLAGGYNEQFF.

Regarding this clone: The junction departs from germline at one end; a sequencing error may be responsible. V and J are TRBV27 and TRBJ1-3; no reliable D call. Germline-derived CDR1 and CDR2 are MNHEY and SMNVEV (reference sequence). CDR3 length: 14 residues. The CDR3 region has the DNA TGTGCCAGCACTTTATCGGCCTCTGGAAACACCATATATTTT. Encoded protein: CASTLSASGNTIYF.

Turning to this clone: In the same sample, other DNA sequences code for this CDR3. This chain joins TRBV28 and TRBJ1-2, with D perhaps TRBD1 (5 bases). V was trimmed by 6 bases and J by 4 bases, leaving 9 bases between them. Germline CDR1 reads MDHEN; CDR2 reads SYDVKM. The length of the CDR3 is 12 residues. This chain's CDR3 is CASSGTVYGYTF. The DNA for the CDR3 is TGTGCCAGCAGCGGGACGGTCTATGGCTACACCTTC.

The V gene is TRBV15, the J gene TRBJ1-2; no clear D. CDR3 length: 13 amino acids. V was shortened by 0 bases and J by 4 bases, with 6 bases between the two germline ends. CDR1 is LNHNV and CDR2 is YYDKDF in the germline V gene (reference sequence). The CDR3 reads CATSRDPSYGYTF. For the CDR3, the DNA is TGTGCCACCAGCAGAGATCCCTCCTATGGCTACACCTTC. Based on the CDR3 plus reference TRBV15 and TRBJ1-2, the full variable domain is DAMVIQNPRYQVTQFGKPVTLSCSQTLNHNVMYWYQQKSSQAPKLLFHYYDKDFNNEADTPDNFQSRRPNTSFCFLDIRSPGLGDTAMYLCATSRDPSYGYTFGSGTRLTVV.